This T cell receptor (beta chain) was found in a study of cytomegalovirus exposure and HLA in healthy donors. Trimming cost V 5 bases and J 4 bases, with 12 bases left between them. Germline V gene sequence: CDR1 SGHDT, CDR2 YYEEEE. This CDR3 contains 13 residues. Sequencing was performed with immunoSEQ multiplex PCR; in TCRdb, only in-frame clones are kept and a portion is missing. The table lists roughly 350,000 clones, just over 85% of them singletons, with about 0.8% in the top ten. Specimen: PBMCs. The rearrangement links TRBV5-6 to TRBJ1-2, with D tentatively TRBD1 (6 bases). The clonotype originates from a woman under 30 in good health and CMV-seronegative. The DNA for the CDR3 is TGTGCCAGCAGTTCCGGACAGAGCTATGGCTACACCTTC. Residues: CASSSGQSYGYTF. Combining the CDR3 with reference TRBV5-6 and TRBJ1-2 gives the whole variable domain DAGVTQSPTHLIKTRGQQVTLRCSPKSGHDTVSWYQQALGQGPQFIFQYYEEEERQRGNFPDRFSGHQFPNYSSELNVNALLLGDSALYLCASSSGQSYGYTFGSGTRLTVV.